Presented here are 9 T cell receptor beta chains from one specimen sequenced in a study of Ad26.COV2.S vaccination and SARS-CoV-2 variants. Treatment reported: some 19 received Ad26.COV2.S at low or high dose, single or two shots; about 5 received placebo; per-sample allocation not given. At day 63 after the first vaccine or placebo injection, samples were drawn. Here immunoSEQ multiplex PCR was the method, and the copy in TCRdb shows in-frame clones only, minus some. The repertoire has about 450,000 clones, 89% of them found once; the top ten carry about 2.5%. The specimen was peripheral blood, collected in a trial of Ad26.COV2.S vaccine versus placebo. The receptors originated from a person aged 18-65 years who received the Ad26.COV2.S COVID-19 vaccine or a placebo.

V and J are TRBV28 and TRBJ1-5; TRBD1 is a possible D gene (5 bases). The CDR3 contains 14 residues. Per germline, CDR1 MDHEN and CDR2 SYDVKM. V was shortened by 6 bases and J by 0 bases, with 9 bases between the two germline ends. CDR3: CASRDKYSNQPQHF. The CDR3 region has the DNA TGTGCCAGCAGGGACAAGTATAGCAATCAGCCCCAGCATTTT.

This chain uses TRBV9 with TRBJ1-2; TRBD1 is a possible D gene (5 bases). Trimming removed 4 bases at V and 7 bases at J, with 11 bases between. The CDR3 length is 12 residues. Germline assignment: CDR1 SGDLS and CDR2 YYNGEE. CDR3 nucleotides: TGTGCCAGCAGCTCAGCGGGGGGTGGCTACACCTTC. Its translation is CASSSAGGGYTF.

V is TRBV10-3 and J is TRBJ2-3, with 8 bases identical to TRBD2. Germline CDR1 reads ENHRY; CDR2 reads SYGVKD. The CDR3 is 15 residues long. V shed 3 bases, J shed 4 bases, and the junction held 6 bases outside the gene matches. The CDR3 loop reads CAISDLGGASDTQYF. DNA for the CDR3: TGTGCCATCAGTGACCTCGGGGGGGCATCAGATACGCAGTATTTT.

The chain recombines TRBV5-1 with TRBJ1-1, with D hard to call. The V end was cut by 1 base, the J end by 0 bases, with 10 bases between. CDR3 length equals 15 residues. CDR1 and CDR2 from the germline V gene are SGHRS and YFSETQ. The CDR3 bases are TGCGCCAGCAGCTTGTTTTCGGAAGTGAACACTGAAGCTTTCTTT. Translated: CASSLFSEVNTEAFF.

The V call is TRBV5-8, the J call TRBJ2-3, with TRBD2 as a possible D gene (5 bases). CDR1 is SGHTS and CDR2 is YDEGEE in the germline V gene. The CDR3 is 17 residues long. The V and J ends lost 7 bases and 4 bases respectively, with 25 bases between them. The CDR3 is CASPHLLWERGSDTQYF. The CDR3 region has the DNA TGTGCCAGCCCGCACCTCTTGTGGGAGAGAGGCTCAGATACGCAGTATTTT.

The V and J genes are TRBV19 and TRBJ1-5; maybe TRBD1 (5 bases). V lost 3 bases, J lost 4 bases, and 7 bases lay in between. Germline V CDR1 and CDR2: LNHDA, SQIVND (reference sequence). There are 13 residues in the CDR3. CDR3 amino acids: CASSMTANQPQHF. The CDR3 nucleotides read TGTGCCAGTAGTATGACAGCTAATCAGCCCCAGCATTTT. Full variable domain (missing parts from reference TRBV19 and TRBJ1-5): DGGITQSPKYLFRKEGQNVTLSCEQNLNHDAMYWYRQDPGQGLRLIYYSQIVNDFQKGDIAEGYSVSREKKESFPLTVTSAQKNPTAFYLCASSMTANQPQHFGDGTRLSIL.

This sequence joins TRBV6-2 or TRBV6-3 and TRBJ2-2; D gene unclear. This CDR3 has 13 amino acids. Looked up from germline, CDR1 is MNHEY and CDR2 is SVGEGT. The V end was cut by 5 bases, the J end by 6 bases, with 10 bases between. CDR3 in amino acids: CASSPSPPGELFF. DNA of the CDR3: TGTGCCAGCAGTCCGTCTCCCCCCGGGGAGCTGTTTTTT.

The gene calls are TRBV2 and TRBJ1-5; possible D gene TRBD1, 5 bases. The CDR3 is 13 amino acids. The germline CDR1 and CDR2 sequences are SNHLY and FYNNEI. V was cut by 7 bases and J by 6 bases, with 13 bases left in between. The CDR3 protein is CASIAQEGQPQHF. As DNA, the CDR3 is TGTGCCAGCATCGCACAGGAGGGTCAGCCCCAGCATTTT.

The chain combines TRBV10-3 with TRBJ2-1, with D possibly being TRBD2 (6 bases). Germline CDR1 is ENHRY and CDR2 is SYGVKD. V gave up 7 bases and J gave up 2 bases, with 15 bases separating them. CDR3 size: 15 residues. The CDR3 coding sequence is TGTGCCATCAAGCCGACGGGGGAAACCTACAATGAGCAGTTCTTC. Translating gives CAIKPTGETYNEQFF.